A selection of T cell receptor beta chains follows, all from one sample in a study of vaccination effects on CD4 cells after COVID-19. What these receptors recognize is not known. The protocol was immunoSEQ multiplex PCR, while the TCRdb copy is restricted to in-frame clones and leaves out a portion. The sample has 20,000 to 25,000 clones, about 80% seen once. Sequencing used CD4+ T cells from PBMCs cultured with a peptide pool, obtained before COVID-19 vaccination. These receptors were obtained from a human donor who had a prior SARS-CoV-2 infection. Each CDR3 is given without its conserved first and last residue.

cdr3_aa,v_call
ASSQVSGLTYEQY,TRBV3-1/TRBV3-2
ASSAEGASSYGYT,TRBV2
ASSPIQGGEQF,TRBV11-3
SASRGNTEAF,TRBV20-1
ASSPTPGTSSY,TRBV27
ASSQDVRRAGEDTQY,TRBV3-1/TRBV3-2
ASSLVAGGNGSPLH,TRBV7-8
ASSLTATQY,TRBV5-1
SVGDRGSQH,TRBV29-1
ASSRLAGDQETQY,TRBV18
ASMVGYRNTEAF,TRBV28
ASSLVQQPTNYGYT,TRBV9
ASSQEWSDGPEAF,TRBV4-2
ASSQEVGGAVYNEQF,TRBV3-1/TRBV3-2
ASSFSQLNEKLF,TRBV7-9
ASSLLRGPYGYT,TRBV7-9
ASIGRFFPSGANVLT,TRBV2
ATSGEPRQGYSTEAF,TRBV24-1
ASSFDRGQAGELF,TRBV5-1
ASSHLESGELF,TRBV3-1/TRBV3-2
ASSAGQLEAF,TRBV2
ASNRDSSGNTIY,TRBV7-8
ASRLTRGNSPLH,TRBV19
ASSYRGPYNEQF,TRBV11-2
ATETSGGPDTQY,TRBV10-3
ASSRPGQGYHEQY,TRBV21-1
ASSIVHSGRSNYGYT,TRBV19
ASSPPGGAGGYEQY,TRBV18
AWRPPGQQYT,TRBV30
ASSNSGEPYEQY,TRBV27
ASSYFDRSNQPQH,TRBV6-2/TRBV6-3
ASRFGAAETGANTIY,TRBV2
ATSDSSGISYNEQF,TRBV24-1
AWSVTGAHYGYT,TRBV30
ASNSGLHTQY,TRBV11-2
ASSPRGQPQH,TRBV28
ASSQVRRALAGGRLAKNIQY,TRBV14
ASSPEGTSGNTIY,TRBV4-2
ASSHPEGQGALGIGETQY,TRBV7-6
ASTGDANTDTQY,TRBV2
ASGLVLGQGPNSGNTIY,TRBV12-5
ASSLMDSPNQPQH,TRBV28
ASSQDTGGAGGRGWYEQY,TRBV4-2
ASSEVQGASYGYT,TRBV2
ASSPFGPAGTQY,TRBV19
ASRTGIVETQY,TRBV28
ASSLSGRRDTQY,TRBV5-8
ASSTRSNQPQH,TRBV18
ATSDGQGQSTANEQF,TRBV24-1
AIWDREPGNTIY,TRBV10-3
AISGGTGYNEQF,TRBV10-3